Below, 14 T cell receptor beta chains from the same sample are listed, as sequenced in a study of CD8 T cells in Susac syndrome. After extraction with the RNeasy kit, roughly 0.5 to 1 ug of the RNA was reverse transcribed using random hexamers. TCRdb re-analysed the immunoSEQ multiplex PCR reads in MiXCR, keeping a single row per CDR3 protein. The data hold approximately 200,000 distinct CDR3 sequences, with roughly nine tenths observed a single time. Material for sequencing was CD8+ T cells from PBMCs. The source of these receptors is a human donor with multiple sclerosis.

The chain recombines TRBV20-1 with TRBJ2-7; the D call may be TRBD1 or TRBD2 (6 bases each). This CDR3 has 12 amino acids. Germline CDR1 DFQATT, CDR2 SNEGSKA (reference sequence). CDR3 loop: CSARGAPYEQYF. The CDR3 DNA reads TGCAGCGCGAGGGGGGCCCCCTACGAGCAGTACTTC.

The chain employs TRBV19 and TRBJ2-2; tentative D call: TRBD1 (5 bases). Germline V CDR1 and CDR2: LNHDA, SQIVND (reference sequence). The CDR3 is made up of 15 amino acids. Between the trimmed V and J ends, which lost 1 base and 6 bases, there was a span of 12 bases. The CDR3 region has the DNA TGTGCCAGTAGTATAGTGTCAGGGTACGCCGGGGAGCTGTTTTTT. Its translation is CASSIVSGYAGELFF.

The CDR3 bases are TGTGCCAGTAGTTGGCAGGGACCCAACTATGGCTACACCTTC. It codes for CASSWQGPNYGYTF. V and J are TRBV19 and TRBJ1-2; possible D gene TRBD1, 5 bases. There are 14 residues in the CDR3. V was trimmed by 5 bases and J by 2 bases, leaving 12 bases between them. Germline V gene sequence: CDR1 LNHDA, CDR2 SQIVND (reference sequence).

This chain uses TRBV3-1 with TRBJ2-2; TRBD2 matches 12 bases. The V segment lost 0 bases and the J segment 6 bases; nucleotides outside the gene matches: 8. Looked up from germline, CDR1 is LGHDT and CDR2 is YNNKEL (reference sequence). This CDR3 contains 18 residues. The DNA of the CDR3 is TGTGCCAGCAGCCAAGAAAGAGCTAGCGGGGGGGCCTCCGGGGAGCTGTTTTTT. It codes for CASSQERASGGASGELFF.

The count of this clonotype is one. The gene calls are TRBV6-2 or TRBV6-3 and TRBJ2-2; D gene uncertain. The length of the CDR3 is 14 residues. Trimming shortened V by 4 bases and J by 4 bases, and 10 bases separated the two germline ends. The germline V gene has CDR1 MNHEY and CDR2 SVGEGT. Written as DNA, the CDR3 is TGTGCCAGCAGTTGGGTATCCTCCACCGGGGAGCTGTTTTTT. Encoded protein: CASSWVSSTGELFF.

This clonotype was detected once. The CDR3 nucleotides read TGTGCCAGCAGCGGGGGAGCCCCCGGTGGGACCCAGTACTTC. This encodes CASSGGAPGGTQYF. The J gene is TRBJ2-5, the V gene TRBV9; weak D call: TRBD2 (5 bases). Germline CDR1 SGDLS, CDR2 YYNGEE. There are 14 residues in the CDR3. The V and J ends lost 3 bases and 7 bases respectively, with 16 bases between them.

The DNA of the CDR3 is TGTGCCAGCAGTTTTGTGGGGAGCTCCTACAATGAGCAGTTCTTC. As protein: CASSFVGSSYNEQFF. V and J are TRBV27 and TRBJ2-1; D possibly corresponds to TRBD2 (5 bases). CDR3 length: 15 amino acids. Between the trimmed V and J ends, which lost 3 bases and 0 bases, there was a span of 9 bases. The germline gives CDR1 MNHEY, CDR2 SMNVEV (reference sequence).

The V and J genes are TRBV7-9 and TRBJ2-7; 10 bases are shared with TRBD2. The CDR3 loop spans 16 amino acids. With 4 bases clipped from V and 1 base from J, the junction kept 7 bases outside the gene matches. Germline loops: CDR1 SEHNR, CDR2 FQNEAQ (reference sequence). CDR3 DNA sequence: TGTGCCAGCAGCTGGGGTGGGACTAGCGATTCCTACGAGCAGTACTTC. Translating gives CASSWGGTSDSYEQYF. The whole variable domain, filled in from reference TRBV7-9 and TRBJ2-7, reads DTGVSQNPRHKITKRGQNVTFRCDPISEHNRLYWYRQTLGQGPEFLTYFQNEAQLEKSRLLSDRFSAERPKGSFSTLEIQRTEQGDSAMYLCASSWGGTSDSYEQYFGPGTRLTVT.

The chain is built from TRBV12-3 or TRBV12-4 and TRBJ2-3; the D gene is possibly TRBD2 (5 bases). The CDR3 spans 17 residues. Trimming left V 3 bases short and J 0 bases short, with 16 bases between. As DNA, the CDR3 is TGTGCCAGCAGTTTGGGCACTCAGAGGGCTAGCACAGATACGCAGTATTTT. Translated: CASSLGTQRASTDTQYF.

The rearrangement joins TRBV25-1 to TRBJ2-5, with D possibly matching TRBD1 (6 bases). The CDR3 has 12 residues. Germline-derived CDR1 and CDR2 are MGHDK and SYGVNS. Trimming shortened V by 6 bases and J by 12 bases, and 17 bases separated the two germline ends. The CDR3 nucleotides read TGTGCCAGCAGATCGGGCAGGGGACCAAAGTACTTC. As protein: CASRSGRGPKYF.

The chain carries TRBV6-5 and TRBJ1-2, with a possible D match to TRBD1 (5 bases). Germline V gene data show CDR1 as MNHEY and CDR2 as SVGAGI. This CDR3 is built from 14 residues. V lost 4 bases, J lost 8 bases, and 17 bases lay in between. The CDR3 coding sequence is TGTGCCAGCAGTTTCACAGACGGGACCGCCGGCTACACCTTC. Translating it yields CASSFTDGTAGYTF.

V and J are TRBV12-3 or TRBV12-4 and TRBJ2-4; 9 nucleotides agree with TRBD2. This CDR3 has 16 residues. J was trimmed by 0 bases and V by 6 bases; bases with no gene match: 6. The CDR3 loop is CASRAGGEGAKNIQYF. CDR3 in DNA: TGTGCCAGCAGGGCGGGGGGGGAAGGAGCCAAAAACATTCAGTACTTC.

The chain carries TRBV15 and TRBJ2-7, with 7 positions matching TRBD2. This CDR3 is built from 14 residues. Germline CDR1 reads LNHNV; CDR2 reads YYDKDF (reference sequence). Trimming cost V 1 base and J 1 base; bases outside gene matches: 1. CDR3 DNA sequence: TGTGCCACCAGCAGAGGCGGGGGATCCTACGAGCAGTACTTC. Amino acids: CATSRGGGSYEQYF.

CDR3 nucleotides: TGTGCCACCAGCAACCCGGGACAGGGGGCATCGGGGGAGCTGTTTTTT. It is translated as CATSNPGQGASGELFF. The chain combines TRBV15 with TRBJ2-2; 12 bases fit TRBD1. This CDR3 comprises 16 residues. Germline CDR1 is LNHNV and CDR2 is YYDKDF (reference sequence). Unmatched junction bases numbered 8, after V lost 4 bases and J lost 8 bases.